A single sample gave rise to the 30 T cell receptor beta chains below, sequenced in a study of blood T cells in healthy people across ages. A second about 6 to 12 cycle PCR used barcoded and J-beta primers. TCRdb called the 5' RACE reads again in MiXCR, with one record for every CDR3 protein. Of 590,000 or so distinct CDR3 sequences in the sample, 25% to 35% were seen once. Input material: blood. The receptor set was obtained from a woman aged 80 or over in good health.

This chain joins TRBV28 and TRBJ1-2; possible D gene TRBD1, 5 bases. V lost 8 bases and J 8 bases, leaving 18 bases between the germline ends. The CDR3 runs to 13 residues. Germline loops: CDR1 MDHEN, CDR2 SYDVKM. The CDR3 spells CASFRGGSVGYTF. Written as DNA, the CDR3 is TGTGCCAGCTTTCGTGGGGGATCGGTGGGCTACACCTTC.

Points on this clonotype: The junction and the germline gene differ at one end; a read error may be behind it. V usage is TRBV7-9 and J usage is TRBJ2-6; possible D gene TRBD1, 6 bases. The length of the CDR3 is 18 residues. Germline V gene data show CDR1 as SEHNR and CDR2 as FQNEAQ (reference sequence). CDR3 amino acids: CASSLVTGSQSEANVLTF. Written as DNA, the CDR3 is TGTGCCAGCAGCTTAGTAACAGGGTCCCAATCTGAGGCCAACGTCCTGACTTTC.

This clonotype was seen repeatedly, ten times or more. The V call is TRBV6-4, the J call TRBJ2-7, with D possibly being TRBD1 (5 bases). The CDR3 loop spans 13 amino acids. Deletions cut 10 bases from V and 3 bases from J, with 16 bases between. Germline V lookup: CDR1 MRHNA, CDR2 SNTAGT. CDR3 amino acids: CANPEDIYYEQYF. The CDR3 nucleotides read TGTGCCAACCCCGAGGACATCTACTACGAGCAGTACTTC.

The rearrangement joins TRBV27 to TRBJ2-1, with 9 nucleotides matching TRBD1. Trimming took 4 bases from V and 7 from J; bases not matched to a gene: 8. The CDR3 spans 15 residues. Germline-derived CDR1 and CDR2 are MNHEY and SMNVEV (reference sequence). The CDR3 nucleotides read TGTGCCAGCAGTTCCCTCCGGGACAGGGCTAATGAGCAGTTCTTC. This sequence encodes CASSSLRDRANEQFF.

This clonotype was counted ten times or more. V gene TRBV20-1 combines with J gene TRBJ2-7, with 8 positions matching TRBD1. This CDR3 contains 13 residues. The V and J ends lost 6 bases and 0 bases, in that order; junction bases with no gene match: 4. CDR1 is DFQATT, CDR2 SNEGSKA, per germline (reference sequence). DNA for the CDR3: TGCAGTGCGTGGACAGGGAGCTCCTACGAGCAGTACTTC. This codes for CSAWTGSSYEQYF.

With respect to this clonotype: Being one base from a much bigger clone, this may be a read error. The chain has TRBV7-2 and TRBJ1-1, with D uncertain. CDR1 and CDR2 from the germline V gene are SGHTA and FQGNSA. The CDR3 sequence is 14 residues long. The DNA of the CDR3 is TGTGCCAACAGCTTACTGAAGTTTTCAGATGAAGCTTTCTTT. Residues: CANSLLKFSDEAFF.

This clonotype was detected many times. This chain uses TRBV20-1 with TRBJ2-5, with D unclear. Germline lookup yields CDR1 DFQATT and CDR2 SNEGSKA (reference sequence). The CDR3 sequence is 12 residues long. V was clipped by 6 bases and J by 3 bases, with 11 bases between them. The CDR3 bases are TGCAGTGCGCACGGACGTGAAGAGACCCAGTACTTC. The encoded protein is CSAHGREETQYF.

This clonotype was counted at least ten times. The gene calls are TRBV3-1 and TRBJ2-1, with D tentatively TRBD1 or TRBD2 (5 bases each). This CDR3 has 15 amino acids. Trimming shortened V by 4 bases and J by 9 bases, and 19 bases separated the two germline ends. The germline V gene has CDR1 LGHDT and CDR2 YNNKEL (reference sequence). CDR3 sequence reads: CASSPTSRGRGEQFF. In DNA, the CDR3 is TGTGCCAGCAGCCCAACCTCCCGGGGAAGGGGTGAGCAGTTCTTC.

Worth noting for this clonotype: A much larger clone lies one base from this, so it may be a read error. The chain has TRBV6-1 and TRBJ2-7; 8 bases agree with TRBD2. Germline V CDR1 and CDR2: MNHNS, SASEGT. This CDR3 contains 16 residues. V shed 5 bases, J shed 2 bases, and the junction held 11 bases outside the gene matches. CDR3 sequence (DNA): TGTGCCAGCAGTCGAACGCGGGGGGCCCTCACCTACGAGCAGTACTTC. The encoded protein is CASSRTRGALTYEQYF.

Many counts were recorded for this clonotype. The chain is built from TRBV6-2 or TRBV6-3 and TRBJ2-5; 8 bases line up with TRBD2. The V gene's germline CDR1 is MNHEY and CDR2 SVGEGT. The trim removed 4 bases at V and 2 bases at J, leaving 6 bases unmatched. The CDR3 runs to 15 residues. Here the CDR3 reads CASSSHQRGQETQYF. The CDR3 region has the DNA TGTGCCAGCAGTTCTCACCAGCGGGGGCAAGAGACCCAGTACTTC.

This clonotype was found many times. The CDR3 sequence: CASSARLGKSNQPQHF. CDR3 bases: TGTGCCAGCAGCGCCCGGTTGGGAAAGAGCAATCAGCCCCAGCATTTT. The chain is built from TRBV7-2 and TRBJ1-5; D uncertain. V dropped 5 bases and J dropped 1 base, with 15 bases sitting between them. The germline V gene encodes CDR1 SGHTA and CDR2 FQGNSA. The CDR3 extends over 16 amino acids.

The chain has TRBV12-3 or TRBV12-4 and TRBJ2-7; 13 nucleotides line up with TRBD2. V dropped 7 bases and J dropped 7; count of bases not matched to a gene: 7. The CDR3 runs 14 residues. CDR3 in DNA: TGTGCCAGCAAACTAGCGGGGGGGCCTAGTGAGCAGTACTTC. Amino acids: CASKLAGGPSEQYF.

Comments on this clonotype: This may stem from a read error, because a much larger clone lies one nucleotide away. The V gene is TRBV9, the J gene TRBJ2-3; 8 nucleotides line up with TRBD1. The end of the DNA fits TRBJ1-5 better, so the J call may be wrong. Germline CDR1 SGDLS, CDR2 YYNGEE. This CDR3 has 15 residues. The CDR3 DNA reads TGTGCCAGCAGCACTCCACAGGGGGGCCCGGATACGCAGCATTTT. Encoded protein: CASSTPQGGPDTQHF.

A few counts support this clonotype. This chain joins TRBV18 and TRBJ2-1, with 10 positions matching TRBD2. Germline CDR1 KGHSH, CDR2 LQKENI. There are 18 residues in the CDR3. The ends lost 3 bases at V and 4 bases at J; junction bases unmatched: 12. This CDR3 is CASSPSPGSGGGYNEQFF. The CDR3 DNA reads TGTGCCAGCTCACCGTCCCCAGGCAGCGGGGGGGGTTACAATGAGCAGTTCTTC.

The CDR3 nucleotides are TGTGCCAGCTCACCAGCGGGACTAGCGGGAATTAATGAGCAGTACTTC. It specifies CASSPAGLAGINEQYF. The V and J genes are TRBV18 and TRBJ2-7; TRBD2 agrees at 13 bases. With V trimmed by 2 bases and J by 7 bases, 8 bases remained unmatched. CDR3 size: 16 residues. Germline values: CDR1 KGHSH, CDR2 LQKENI.

Only a few counts were recorded for this clonotype. V and J are TRBV7-3 and TRBJ1-1; 8 bases line up with TRBD1. Per germline, CDR1 SGHTA and CDR2 FQGTGA. There are 14 residues in the CDR3. Germline trimming cut 6 bases from V and 3 bases from J; bases unmatched to any gene: 6. CDR3 in amino acids: CASSFRGRDTEAFF. CDR3 sequence (DNA): TGTGCCAGCAGTTTCAGGGGGCGCGACACTGAAGCTTTCTTT.

This clonotype was counted many times. The genes are TRBV10-3 and TRBJ2-4; D perhaps matches TRBD1 (6 bases). Trimming removed 3 bases from V and 15 bases from J, with 15 bases in between. The CDR3 is made up of 12 amino acids. Germline V CDR1 and CDR2: ENHRY, SYGVKD. The CDR3 is CAISDRGTSPYF. The CDR3 DNA reads TGTGCCATCAGTGATAGGGGGACCTCTCCGTACTTC.

The chain links TRBV20-1 to TRBJ1-3; tentative D call: TRBD1 (6 bases). V was clipped by 6 bases and J by 4 bases, with 19 bases between them. This CDR3 spans 15 amino acids. Germline assignment: CDR1 DFQATT and CDR2 SNEGSKA (reference sequence). CDR3 amino acids: CSASPAGVGGNTIYF. The CDR3 nucleotides are TGCAGTGCCTCCCCCGCAGGGGTAGGAGGAAACACCATATATTTT.

Many counts were recorded for this clonotype. The rearrangement joins TRBV29-1 to TRBJ2-3, with D uncertain. Germline values: CDR1 SQVTM, CDR2 ANQGSEA. V dropped 4 bases and J dropped 5 bases, with 10 bases sitting between them. This CDR3 is 12 amino acids long. CDR3 nucleotides: TGCAGCGTTGCCCACGTGCTAGATACGCAGTATTTT. Its protein is CSVAHVLDTQYF.

This clonotype has at least ten counts. The chain has TRBV20-1 and TRBJ2-1; no firm D call. CDR3 length: 11 residues. Trimming removed 6 bases at V and 10 bases at J, with 13 bases between. Germline V gene data show CDR1 as DFQATT and CDR2 as SNEGSKA (reference sequence). DNA of the CDR3: TGCAGTGCCACCTCGGAGCTGGAGCAGTTCTTC. Residues: CSATSELEQFF.

Remarks on this clonotype: A much larger clone sits a single nucleotide away, making a read error possible. The chain carries TRBV18 and TRBJ2-3; no clear D. The CDR3 sequence is 15 residues long. V was clipped by 6 bases and J by 2 bases, with 15 bases between them. The germline gives CDR1 KGHSH, CDR2 LQKENI. The CDR3: CASSYGRPITDTQYF. CDR3 nucleotide sequence: TGTGCCAGCTCGTATGGACGTCCGATCACAGATACGCAGTATTTT.

As regards this clonotype: A single base separates this from a much larger clone, so it may be a read error. The chain is built from TRBV7-3 and TRBJ1-2; TRBD1 matches at 7 bases. This CDR3 comprises 13 residues. Germline V CDR1 and CDR2: SGHTA, FQGTGA. The CDR3 sequence: CASSVTGEGDYTF. For the CDR3, the DNA is TGTGCCAGCAGCGTAACAGGGGAGGGCGACTACACCTTC.

This clonotype was counted many times. CDR3 bases: TGTGCCAGCAGCTTAGCGGCCCAGGGGGGATACAATGAGCAGTTCTTC. The encoded protein is CASSLAAQGGYNEQFF. The chain links TRBV7-6 to TRBJ2-1; D is possibly TRBD1 (7 bases). V was trimmed by 0 bases and J by 4 bases, leaving 13 bases between them. The CDR3 contains 16 residues. CDR1 and CDR2 (germline): SGHVS, FNYEAQ.

This clonotype has ten or more counts. The genes are TRBV6-5 and TRBJ2-3, with D unclear. The CDR3 is 13 residues long. V lost 6 bases to trimming and J lost 1 base, with 8 bases between them. Germline lookup yields CDR1 MNHEY and CDR2 SVGAGI. The CDR3 sequence is CASRKPGTDTQYF. In nucleotides, the CDR3 is TGTGCCAGCAGGAAACCTGGCACAGATACGCAGTATTTT.

This chain joins TRBV6-2 or TRBV6-3 and TRBJ2-1; 8 bases line up with TRBD1. Germline V lookup: CDR1 MNHEY, CDR2 SVGEGT. V was pared by 5 bases and J by 9 bases, with 12 bases of the junction left unmatched. The length of the CDR3 is 15 residues. The CDR3 coding sequence is TGTGCCAGCAGTCAACCGGGACAGGACTTAAGTGAGCAGTTCTTC. This codes for CASSQPGQDLSEQFF.

There are many counts of this clonotype. The chain carries TRBV18 and TRBJ2-7; no firm D call. The CDR3 length is 14 residues. Germline V CDR1 and CDR2: KGHSH, LQKENI. V lost 3 bases to trimming and J lost 4 bases, with 13 bases between them. The CDR3 spells CASSPNPGMYEQYF. The CDR3 nucleotides read TGTGCCAGCTCACCCAATCCTGGCATGTACGAGCAGTACTTC.

This rearrangement joins TRBV4-2 to TRBJ1-6; D remains ambiguous. Trimming pared 5 bases from V and 3 bases from J, leaving 11 bases between. The CDR3 is 15 amino acids. In germline, CDR1 is LGHNA, CDR2 YNFKEQ. CDR3 residues: CASSLGHRYNSPLHF. CDR3 nucleotides: TGTGCCAGCAGCTTGGGTCACCGCTATAATTCACCCCTCCACTTT.

In its sample, this clonotype was seen many times. The chain joins TRBV27 to TRBJ2-7; tentatively, D is TRBD1 or TRBD2 (7 bases each). V was cut by 6 bases and J by 5 bases, with 14 bases left in between. CDR3 length: 13 amino acids. Germline V gene data show CDR1 as MNHEY and CDR2 as SMNVEV (reference sequence). The CDR3 DNA is TGTGCCAGCAGGGGAGGGGGCCTCGACGAGCAGTACTTC. Amino acids: CASRGGGLDEQYF.

The rearrangement links TRBV28 to TRBJ1-6; TRBD1 matches at 8 bases. Germline values: CDR1 MDHEN, CDR2 SYDVKM. V trimming: 5 bases; J trimming: 10 bases; junction bases outside the gene matches: 13. The CDR3 length is 16 residues. The CDR3 DNA reads as TGTGCCAGCAGTCTCCCGAACCCAGGGGGCGGGTCACCCCTCCACTTT. It translates to CASSLPNPGGGSPLHF.

In this sample, this clonotype turned up many times. J is TRBJ2-5 and V is TRBV6-2 or TRBV6-3; TRBD1 might be the D (6 bases). The ends were cut back, 8 bases at V and 3 bases at J, with 16 bases in the middle. The germline V gene encodes CDR1 MNHEY and CDR2 SVGEGT. The CDR3 is 14 amino acids. CDR3 coding DNA: TGTGCCAGCGGTTGGGGGCCCGGCGAAGAGACCCAGTACTTC. Translating gives CASGWGPGEETQYF.